This is a list of T cell receptor beta chains from one sample in a study of breast tumors, draining lymph nodes, adjacent tissues. TCRdb used MiXCR to reprocess the multiplex PCR reads, holding one entry per CDR3 protein. Among about 230,000 distinct CDR3 sequences listed, roughly 32% were seen once. The specimen was axillary lymph node tissue. These receptors all stem from a female donor with breast cancer. Some clones in this sample may be carry-over from other donors' samples. CDR3s include the opening cysteine and the closing phenylalanine or tryptophan. D genes are given only for firm matches. Where a row states a size, it is once, few, many or the class of an expanded clone; other rows omit it.

>NA|TRBJ1-1|13|TRBV18|NA
TGTGCCAGCTCACCAGGGAGGAACACTGAAGCTTTCTTT
CASSPGRNTEAFF
>many|TRBJ1-5|15|TRBV12-3/TRBV12-4|NA
TGTGCCAGCAGTTTGGGGGGGCGCGGCAATCAGCCCCAGCATTTT
CASSLGGRGNQPQHF
>few|TRBJ2-2|15|TRBV6-6|TRBD1
TGTGCCAGCAGGGGGACAGGGTGGGACACCGGGGAGCTGTTTTTT
CASRGTGWDTGELFF
>many|TRBJ2-3|14|TRBV19|NA
TGTGCCAGTAGCTCAAGCACGGGGCCAGATACGCAGTATTTT
CASSSSTGPDTQYF
>few|TRBJ2-3|14|TRBV30|NA
TGTGCCTGGAGTCGGCGAATATTCACAGATACGCAGTATTTT
CAWSRRIFTDTQYF
>many|TRBJ2-5|12|TRBV28|NA
TGTGCCAGCAGTTTCAGGGTAGAGACCCAGTACTTC
CASSFRVETQYF
>many|TRBJ1-5|16|TRBV2|NA
TGTGCCAGCAGTGAAGATAGTGGCAGCGGCAATCAGCCCCAGCATTTT
CASSEDSGSGNQPQHF
>many|TRBJ2-3|12|TRBV3-1|NA
TGTGCCAGCAGCCCCCGCCCGGGAGCGTGGTATTTT
CASSPRPGAWYF
>many|TRBJ1-3|14|TRBV7-9|NA
TGTGCCAGCAGCTTAGAAGCCGGAAGAAACACCATATATTTT
CASSLEAGRNTIYF
>NA|TRBJ2-1|14|TRBV24-1|NA
TGTGCCACCAGTCCGGGGAAGGGAGTTAATGAGCAGTTCTTC
CATSPGKGVNEQFF
>NA|TRBJ2-5|13|TRBV7-7|NA
TGTGCTAGCAGCTTTGGGTTTTTGGAGACCCAGTACTTC
CASSFGFLETQYF
>NA|TRBJ1-1|16|TRBV15|NA
TGTGCCACCAGCAGAGGGATTGGGACATTGAACACTGAAGCTTTCTTT
CATSRGIGTLNTEAFF
>NA|TRBJ1-4|16|TRBV5-5|TRBD1
TGTGCCAGCAGCTCTGAAGGGGACAGGCGGCATGAAAAACTGTTTTTT
CASSSEGDRRHEKLFF
>many|TRBJ2-1|16|TRBV20-1|NA
TGCAGTGCTAGAGAAGGTTACGGGACACATTCAAATAAGCAGTTCTTC
CSAREGYGTHSNKQFF
>many|TRBJ2-3|14|TRBV9|NA
TGTGCCAGCAGCGTAAGCTTTAGCACAGATACGCAGTATTTT
CASSVSFSTDTQYF
>many|TRBJ2-1|15|TRBV11-2|NA
TGTGCCAGCAGCCCCGGACTTTTCTCCTACAATGAGCAGTTCTTC
CASSPGLFSYNEQFF
>many|TRBJ1-3|15|TRBV20-1|NA
TGCAGTGCTAGACGGTTCGGTCGATCTGGAAACACCATATATTTT
CSARRFGRSGNTIYF
>many|TRBJ2-2|17|TRBV15|TRBD2
TGTGCCACCAGTGTAGCGGGAACTTCCGCGAACACCGGGGAGCTGTTTTTT
CATSVAGTSANTGELFF
>NA|TRBJ2-5|18|TRBV28|TRBD2
TGTGCCAGCAGTCCCCTAACCGAGACTAGCGGGGGGGAGGAGACCCAGTACTTC
CASSPLTETSGGEETQYF
>many|TRBJ1-2|15|TRBV7-8|NA
TGTGCCAGCAGCTTAGGCCCGGGGACCAACTATGGCTACACCTTC
CASSLGPGTNYGYTF
>NA|TRBJ2-2|12|TRBV7-3|NA
TGTGCCAGCAGCCGCTCCATAGGGGAGCTGTTTTTT
CASSRSIGELFF
>NA|TRBJ2-3|16|TRBV11-3|TRBD2
TGTGCCAGCAGGCAACGCGCGCGGGAGGGTAGGAATGAGCAGTATTTT
CASRQRAREGRNEQYF
>many|TRBJ2-5|15|TRBV9|NA
TGTGCCAGCAGCCCTAGAGAGGGGTTGGGAGAGACCCAGTACTTC
CASSPREGLGETQYF
>few|TRBJ2-1|16|TRBV6-4|TRBD2
TGTTTCCGCCCCCAGCGGGAGAAGGGGTCCTACAATGAGCAGTTCTTC
CFRPQREKGSYNEQFF
>many|TRBJ2-4|16|TRBV11-2|NA
TGTGCCAGCAGCCCAGTGACCGAGACAGGTAGTCACATTCAGTACTTC
CASSPVTETGSHIQYF
>NA|TRBJ2-7|14|TRBV5-1|NA
TGCGCCAGCAGCTTGGGGGGGGCGGGCTACAAGCAGTACTTC
CASSLGGAGYKQYF
>NA|TRBJ2-1|15|TRBV19|NA
TGTGCCAGTAGTATGTTGAGGGGACACGACAATGAGCAGTTCTTC
CASSMLRGHDNEQFF
>few|TRBJ2-1|18|TRBV5-5|NA
TGTGCCAGCAGCTTGGGTAGCGCGAGGGCCGTAACCGCCAGTGAGCAGTTCTTC
CASSLGSARAVTASEQFF
>many|TRBJ2-7|14|TRBV11-3|NA
TGTGCCAGCAGCTTAGGCCCGACTTACTACGAGCAGTACTTC
CASSLGPTYYEQYF
>once|TRBJ1-6|16|TRBV7-3|TRBD1
TGTGCCAGCAGCTTAATGGGGACAGGGCGTAATTCACCCCTCCACTTT
CASSLMGTGRNSPLHF
>NA|TRBJ1-2|17|TRBV28|TRBD1
TGTGCCAGCAGTCCACCGGGACAGGGGGCCGCTAACTATGGCTACACCTTC
CASSPPGQGAANYGYTF
>many|TRBJ1-5|15|TRBV7-9|TRBD1
TGTGCCAGCAGCTTGGGACAGGGAATAAGTCAGCCCCAGCATTTT
CASSLGQGISQPQHF
>NA|TRBJ2-3|14|TRBV29-1|TRBD2
TGCAGCGTTGGCTTAGCGGGAGGTTACAATGAGCAGTATTTT
CSVGLAGGYNEQYF
>many|TRBJ2-7|16|TRBV4-1|NA
TGCGCCAGCAGTCAAGATAAAGGGCGGGATCTCTACGAGCAGTACTTC
CASSQDKGRDLYEQYF
>NA|TRBJ2-3|14|TRBV9|NA
TGTGCCAGCAGCGTAGAACGGGAGCGAAATGAGCAGTATTTT
CASSVERERNEQYF
>many|TRBJ2-5|14|TRBV5-1|TRBD1
TGCGCCAGCAGCTTGACAGGGGGCTCGGAGACCCAGTACTTC
CASSLTGGSETQYF
>many|TRBJ2-3|14|TRBV20-1|NA
TGCAGTGCGCCCGGGGGCGGGTTCACAGATACGCAGTATTTT
CSAPGGGFTDTQYF
>many|TRBJ2-6|15|TRBV6-5|NA
TGTGCCAGCAGTCTTGTCAGGTCTGGGGCCAACGTCCTGACTTTC
CASSLVRSGANVLTF
>many|TRBJ1-2|18|TRBV5-8|NA
TGTGCCAGCAGCTTGGACGGGACAACCCTTACCTTTAACTATGGCTACACCTTC
CASSLDGTTLTFNYGYTF
>many|TRBJ2-2|14|TRBV29-1|NA
TGCAGCGTGAGGGACTTCCGAAACACCGGGGAGCTGTTTTTT
CSVRDFRNTGELFF
>many|TRBJ2-7|14|TRBV2|TRBD2
TGTGCCAGCAGTGAAGTGGTAGCGGGAGACGAGCAGTACTTC
CASSEVVAGDEQYF
>many|TRBJ2-3|12|TRBV20-1|NA
TGCAGTGCGAGCAAGATGGCAGATACGCAGTATTTT
CSASKMADTQYF
>many|TRBJ1-5|17|TRBV19|NA
TGTGCCAGTAGTATGGGAGCGGGAAACGCGGGGAATCAGCCCCAGCATTTT
CASSMGAGNAGNQPQHF
>many|TRBJ1-2|14|TRBV18|NA
TGTGCCAGCTCACCCGCCAGGGACGGCTATGGCTACACCTTC
CASSPARDGYGYTF
>many|TRBJ2-1|13|TRBV5-6|NA
TGTGCCAGCAGCTTAGCCCCGGGGGATGAGCAGTTCTTC
CASSLAPGDEQFF
>NA|TRBJ1-2|12|TRBV20-1|TRBD1
TGCAGTACAGGGACAGGGAACTATGGCTACACCTTC
CSTGTGNYGYTF